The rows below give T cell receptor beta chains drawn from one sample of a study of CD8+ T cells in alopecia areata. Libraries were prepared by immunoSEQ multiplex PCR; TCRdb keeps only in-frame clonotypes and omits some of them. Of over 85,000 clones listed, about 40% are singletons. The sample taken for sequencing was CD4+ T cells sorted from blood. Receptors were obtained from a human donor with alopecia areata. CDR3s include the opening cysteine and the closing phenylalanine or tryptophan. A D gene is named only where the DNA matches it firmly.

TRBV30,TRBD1,CAWSGTGSGYTF
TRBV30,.,CAWRITGAYNEQFF
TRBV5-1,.,CASGRDSSYEQYF
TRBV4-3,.,CASSQGRVSTGELFF
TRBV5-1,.,CASSNSYEQYF
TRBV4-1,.,CASSLQGGRARSSYNEQFF
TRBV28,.,CASSTPLGSTGELFF
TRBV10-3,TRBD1,CAISGQGIAETQYF
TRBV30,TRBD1,CAWSENRGFTETQYF
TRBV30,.,CAWTQKGSSNTYEQYF
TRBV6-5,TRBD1,CASSYSFGQGDYGYTF
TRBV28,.,CASRGGGEYF
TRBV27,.,CASSRSDGSSYNEQFF
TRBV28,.,CASRQTNQPQHF
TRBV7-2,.,CASSFGPSSYEQYF
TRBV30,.,CAWSVPGSTGKLFF
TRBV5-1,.,CASSLGGTNEKLFF
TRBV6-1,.,CASSEDRKNTEAFF
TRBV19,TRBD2,CATHSGGPYNEQFF
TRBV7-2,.,CASSLGPSSGEQFF
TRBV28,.,CASRTISYEQYF
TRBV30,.,CAWSVRRGWSGANVLTF
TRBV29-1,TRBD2,CSVGTSGYEQYF
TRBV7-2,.,CASSLSHPNTGELFF
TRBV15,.,CATSRDPPDEQFF
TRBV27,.,CASSLVGTDTQYF
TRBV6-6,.,CASRYTGFQETQYF
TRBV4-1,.,CASSQVQADTQYF
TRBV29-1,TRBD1,CSVDLLSRGQGVRNEQFF
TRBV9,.,CASSVGSMEETQYF
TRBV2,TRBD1,CASRRQGVTDTQYF
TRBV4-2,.,CASSQDLGEQYF
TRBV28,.,CASSPSRTYTEAFF
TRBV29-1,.,CSVEMVRGGEQYF
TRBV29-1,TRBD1,CSAEDRTNTEAFF
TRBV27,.,CASSSLGRSSPSSSYEQYF
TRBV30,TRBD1,CAWDREREDEQYF
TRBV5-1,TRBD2,CASSLSGGAYDEQFF
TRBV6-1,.,CASSDLGARNEQFF
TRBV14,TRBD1,CASSYGQVQETQYF
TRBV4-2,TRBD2,CASSQFSGRAYYNEQFF
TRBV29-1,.,CSVQQIPGWGTEAFF